The T cell receptor (beta chain) described here comes from a study of blood T cells in healthy people across ages. Donors each provided about 10 milliliters of peripheral blood. Per sample, a minimum of 6 million PBMCs were isolated. Study-wide findings and caveats: Donors of long life had a larger count of naive CD4+ cells and greater diversity than aged donors.

Looked up from germline, CDR1 is MGHRA and CDR2 is YSYEKL. The CDR3 sequence is 15 residues long. A second PCR, run for roughly 7 to 12 cycles, used a sample-barcoded 5' primer plus a J-beta primer mix. A single record per CDR3 protein comes from TCRdb applying MiXCR to the 5' RACE reads. The table has around 800,000 distinct CDR3 sequences, approximately 44% seen once. This clonotype was recorded once. Its antigen is unidentified. Sequenced sample: blood. This receptor was identified in a man aged 55 to 70 in good health. J is TRBJ2-4 and V is TRBV4-1, with 11 bases lining up with TRBD1. The J call may be incorrect, as the DNA end agrees better with TRBJ2-7. The CDR3 nucleotides read TGCGCCAGCAGCCGCGGACAGGGGGCGGTGTACGAGCAGTACTTC. Translation: CASSRGQGAVYEQYF.